The rows below give T cell receptor beta chains drawn from one sample of a study of PD-1 blockade in mismatch repair-deficient tumors. Here immunoSEQ multiplex PCR was the method, and the copy in TCRdb shows in-frame clones only, minus some. The table includes about 49,000 clones, 77% detected once. The sequencing here drew on PBMCs, taken before pembrolizumab treatment. The receptors here all came from an adult with mismatch repair-deficient cancer. CDR3s include the opening cysteine and the closing phenylalanine or tryptophan. The order of the fields is J gene, clone size, D gene, V gene, CDR3 protein, CDR3 DNA. The D gene is left open where the match is weak. Some rows have no size entry. The others give once, few or many, or a class for an expanded clone.

J gene: TRBJ2-7
clone size: NA
D gene: TRBD2
V gene: TRBV11-3
CDR3 protein: CASSLGAGGPVEQYF
CDR3 DNA: TGTGCCAGCAGCTTGGGGGCGGGAGGGCCTGTCGAGCAGTACTTC

J gene: TRBJ1-2
clone size: NA
D gene: NA
V gene: TRBV6-6
CDR3 protein: CASSYSFDTNYGYTF
CDR3 DNA: TGTGCCAGCAGTTACTCTTTTGATACTAACTATGGCTACACCTTC

J gene: TRBJ1-4
clone size: NA
D gene: TRBD1
V gene: TRBV27
CDR3 protein: CASRTGYEKLFF
CDR3 DNA: TGTGCCAGCAGGACAGGGTATGAAAAACTGTTTTTT

J gene: TRBJ1-1
clone size: NA
D gene: TRBD1
V gene: TRBV5-1
CDR3 protein: CASSRQGLDTEAFF
CDR3 DNA: TGCGCCAGCAGCCGACAGGGGTTAGACACTGAAGCTTTCTTT

J gene: TRBJ1-4
clone size: NA
D gene: TRBD1
V gene: TRBV30
CDR3 protein: CAWTNDRGEKLFF
CDR3 DNA: TGTGCCTGGACTAACGACAGGGGTGAAAAACTGTTTTTT

J gene: TRBJ2-7
clone size: NA
D gene: TRBD2
V gene: TRBV27
CDR3 protein: CASRSGLAGGWTYEQYF
CDR3 DNA: TGTGCCAGCAGGTCGGGACTAGCGGGAGGTTGGACCTACGAGCAGTACTTC

J gene: TRBJ2-1
clone size: NA
D gene: NA
V gene: TRBV19
CDR3 protein: CASSTSGVNEQFF
CDR3 DNA: TGTGCCAGTAGCACGTCGGGGGTTAATGAGCAGTTCTTC

J gene: TRBJ2-5
clone size: NA
D gene: NA
V gene: TRBV7-2
CDR3 protein: CASSSGGETQYF
CDR3 DNA: TGTGCCAGCAGCTCTGGGGGGGAGACCCAGTACTTC

J gene: TRBJ1-5
clone size: NA
D gene: NA
V gene: TRBV10-3
CDR3 protein: CAISARTDSNQPQHF
CDR3 DNA: TGTGCCATCAGCGCCCGGACAGATAGCAATCAGCCCCAGCATTTT

J gene: TRBJ2-5
clone size: NA
D gene: NA
V gene: TRBV1
CDR3 protein: CTSSQSSGQGTRKWKTQYF
CDR3 DNA: TGCACCAGCAGCCAATCATCCGGACAGGGGACGAGAAAGTGGAAGACCCAGTACTTC

J gene: TRBJ1-2
clone size: NA
D gene: TRBD1
V gene: TRBV13
CDR3 protein: CASSPSPGQNLYGYTF
CDR3 DNA: TGTGCCAGCAGCCCCAGCCCGGGACAGAACCTCTATGGCTACACCTTC

J gene: TRBJ1-1
clone size: NA
D gene: NA
V gene: TRBV11-3
CDR3 protein: CASSLRTKNTEAFF
CDR3 DNA: TGTGCCAGCAGCTTACGGACGAAGAACACTGAAGCTTTCTTT

J gene: TRBJ1-4
clone size: NA
D gene: NA
V gene: TRBV18
CDR3 protein: CASSPMGRGFEKLFF
CDR3 DNA: TGTGCCAGCTCACCTATGGGCAGGGGTTTTGAAAAACTGTTTTTT

J gene: TRBJ1-1
clone size: NA
D gene: NA
V gene: TRBV4-2
CDR3 protein: CASSQDHGRLNTEAFF
CDR3 DNA: TGTGCCAGCAGCCAAGATCATGGAAGACTGAACACTGAAGCTTTCTTT

J gene: TRBJ2-7
clone size: few
D gene: TRBD2
V gene: TRBV7-9
CDR3 protein: CASSLVSSGGPKEQYF
CDR3 DNA: TGTGCCAGCAGCTTAGTATCTAGCGGGGGCCCAAAGGAGCAGTACTTC

J gene: TRBJ2-7
clone size: few
D gene: TRBD2
V gene: TRBV19
CDR3 protein: CASSRDYDEQYF
CDR3 DNA: TGTGCCAGCTCCCGGGACTACGACGAGCAGTACTTC

J gene: TRBJ2-4
clone size: NA
D gene: NA
V gene: TRBV5-6
CDR3 protein: CASSLWSSRTTPAKNIQYF
CDR3 DNA: TGTGCCAGCAGCTTGTGGTCTAGTCGGACTACCCCAGCCAAAAACATTCAGTACTTC